Shown below are 20 T cell receptor beta chains from a single sample sequenced in a study of identical twins. Via MiXCR, TCRdb re-called the 5' RACE reads, giving one row per CDR3 protein. The sample lists about 790,000 distinct CDR3 sequences, roughly 18% seen once, with roughly 14% in the top ten. This sample was shared with a second study, whose subject was T cells expressing NK-cell markers.

The sample consisted of PBMCs. The receptor source for this set is a young woman in good health.

This sequence joins TRBV11-3 and TRBJ1-1; no clear D. CDR3 length equals 14 residues. Germline V gene sequence: CDR1 SGHNT, CDR2 YENEEA. The V end was cut by 5 bases, the J end by 0 bases, with 10 bases between. The CDR3 here is CASSQTEMNTEAFF. The CDR3 bases are TGTGCCAGCAGCCAAACAGAGATGAACACTGAAGCTTTCTTT. Drawing the rest from reference TRBV11-3 and TRBJ1-1, the complete variable domain is EAGVVQSPRYKIIEKKQPVAFWCNPISGHNTLYWYLQNLGQGPELLIRYENEEAVDDSQLPKDRFSAERLKGVDSTLKIQPAELGDSAVYLCASSQTEMNTEAFFGQGTRLTVV.

The chain carries TRBV5-1 and TRBJ2-3; 9 nucleotides align to TRBD2. The CDR3 has 16 residues. From germline, CDR1 is SGHRS and CDR2 YFSETQ. Trimming removed 4 bases from V and 3 bases from J; junction bases left unmatched: 9. CDR3 DNA: TGCGCCAGCAGCGCCGGGACTAGCTATGCGACAGATACGCAGTATTTT. Protein sequence: CASSAGTSYATDTQYF.

This sequence joins TRBV18 and TRBJ2-1; D ambiguous. Looked up from germline, CDR1 is KGHSH and CDR2 is LQKENI. V was trimmed by 4 bases and J by 4 bases, leaving 8 bases between them. The CDR3 runs 13 residues. The CDR3 sequence is CASSLSVYNEQFF. DNA of the CDR3: TGTGCCAGCTCACTCTCCGTTTACAATGAGCAGTTCTTC.

This clonotype was observed a few times. The chain combines TRBV10-2 with TRBJ1-6; TRBD1 might be the D (6 bases). CDR3 length: 12 residues. Germline CDR1 WSHSY, CDR2 SAAADI. The germline V and J ends were trimmed by 9 bases and 7 bases, with 10 bases remaining between them. The CDR3 spells CASDTGNSPLHF. The CDR3 DNA follows: TGCGCCAGTGATACAGGGAATTCACCCCTCCACTTT.

The rearrangement links TRBV6-6 to TRBJ1-2, with D possibly TRBD1 on 5 matching bases. This CDR3 comprises 11 residues. The V end was cut by 8 bases, the J end by 7 bases, with 11 bases between. Germline CDR1 and CDR2: MNHNY and SVGAGI (reference sequence). Written as DNA, the CDR3 is TGTGCCAGCCTCGCAGGGAGTGGCTACACCTTC. Amino acids: CASLAGSGYTF.

This clonotype was seen a few times. This sequence joins TRBV12-3 or TRBV12-4 and TRBJ2-7, with D hard to call. The CDR3 sequence is 14 residues long. V was cut by 4 bases and J by 0 bases, with 10 bases left in between. CDR3 sequence (DNA): TGTGCCAGCAGTTGGACGGCAAGCTCCTACGAGCAGTACTTC. It is translated as CASSWTASSYEQYF.

The chain links TRBV19 to TRBJ2-1; D might be TRBD1 or TRBD2, each matching 5 bases. Germline V gene sequence: CDR1 LNHDA, CDR2 SQIVND (reference sequence). Deletions cut 5 bases from V and 7 bases from J, with 18 bases between. The CDR3 spans 15 residues. CDR3 bases: TGTGCCAGTAGTTTGAGTGGGGGTTATGGAAATGAGCAGTTCTTC. This gives the protein CASSLSGGYGNEQFF.

This chain joins TRBV19 and TRBJ2-6, with D possibly TRBD2 on 5 matching bases. The V gene's germline CDR1 is LNHDA and CDR2 SQIVND (reference sequence). V lost 5 bases and J lost 1, with 18 bases in between. The CDR3 covers 18 residues. Written as DNA, the CDR3 is TGTGCCAGTAGTCCAGACGGGGTTCGATCTTCTGGGGCCAACGTCCTGACTTTC. Its translation: CASSPDGVRSSGANVLTF.

The genes are TRBV7-2 and TRBJ2-1; D call uncertain. This CDR3 spans 15 amino acids. V was pared by 3 bases and J by 1 base, with 10 bases between. Germline CDR1 SGHTA, CDR2 FQGNSA. The CDR3 sequence: CASSLGIGSYNEQFF. The DNA of the CDR3 is TGTGCCAGCAGCTTGGGGATAGGGTCCTACAATGAGCAGTTCTTC.

This clonotype was counted many times. This chain uses TRBV12-3 or TRBV12-4 with TRBJ2-7; TRBD2 aligns across 12 bases. This CDR3 is built from 14 residues. Trimming removed 5 bases from V and 5 bases from J; junction bases left unmatched: 4. The CDR3: CASSPLAGGDEQYF. The CDR3 bases are TGTGCCAGCAGTCCACTAGCGGGGGGCGACGAGCAGTACTTC.

This clonotype was detected only a few times. This sequence joins TRBV19 and TRBJ1-3; the D gene is possibly TRBD1 (5 bases). The V and J ends lost 8 bases and 4 bases respectively, with 12 bases between them. The CDR3 loop spans 13 amino acids. The germline CDR1 and CDR2 sequences are LNHDA and SQIVND (reference sequence). The CDR3 DNA reads as TGTGCCAGTGCCCAGGGAAGGGGAAACACCATATATTTT. Translation: CASAQGRGNTIYF.

The rearrangement uses TRBV11-2 and TRBJ2-1; TRBD2 matches at 7 bases. Germline loops: CDR1 SGHAT, CDR2 FQNNGV. The CDR3 totals 17 residues. The junction had 14 bases not matched to a gene; V was cut back by 5 bases and J by 4 bases. CDR3 residues: CASSAGTTPRKYNEQFF. The CDR3, as DNA: TGTGCCAGCAGCGCGGGGACTACCCCTCGAAAATACAATGAGCAGTTCTTC.

This clonotype was observed at least ten times. The rearrangement uses TRBV9 and TRBJ2-1; TRBD1 is a possible D gene (6 bases). This CDR3 has 13 amino acids. The ends were cut back, 3 bases at V and 4 bases at J, with 8 bases in the middle. Per germline, CDR1 SGDLS and CDR2 YYNGEE. The CDR3, as DNA: TGTGCCAGCAGCGCAGGGGTGTACAATGAGCAGTTCTTC. Residues: CASSAGVYNEQFF.

This clonotype was picked up a small number of times. The chain has TRBV7-3 and TRBJ2-6; D unclear. The CDR3 extends over 16 amino acids. Germline lookup yields CDR1 SGHTA and CDR2 FQGTGA. V was pared by 4 bases and J by 2 bases, with 12 bases between. CDR3 in amino acids: CASSSLGSAGANVLTF. DNA for the CDR3: TGTGCCAGCAGCTCCCTGGGATCAGCTGGGGCCAACGTCCTGACTTTC.

The CDR3 region has the DNA TGCAGTGCTAGACACCGGGACAGACGATTTTACGAGCAGTACTTC. It codes for CSARHRDRRFYEQYF. The genes are TRBV20-1 and TRBJ2-7, with 7 bases identical to TRBD1. From germline, CDR1 is DFQATT and CDR2 SNEGSKA (reference sequence). J gave up 4 bases and V 2 bases, and 11 bases lay outside the gene matches. The length of the CDR3 is 15 residues.

This clonotype has a handful of counts. The chain is built from TRBV12-3 or TRBV12-4 and TRBJ2-1; TRBD2 matches 8 bases. With V trimmed by 1 base and J by 10 bases, 6 bases remained unmatched. The CDR3 loop spans 14 amino acids. The CDR3 reads CASSLGGGTGEQFF. DNA for the CDR3: TGTGCCAGCAGTTTAGGCGGGGGGACCGGGGAGCAGTTCTTC.

The rearrangement joins TRBV5-1 to TRBJ2-5; D is unclear. Germline loops: CDR1 SGHRS, CDR2 YFSETQ. This CDR3 spans 12 amino acids. V lost 4 bases and J lost 2, with 6 bases in between. The CDR3 region is CASSAEQETQYF. Written as DNA, the CDR3 is TGCGCCAGCAGCGCCGAACAAGAGACCCAGTACTTC.

The J gene is TRBJ2-5, the V gene TRBV9; D may be TRBD2 (6 bases). Per germline, CDR1 SGDLS and CDR2 YYNGEE. The V and J ends lost 3 bases and 4 bases respectively, with 16 bases between them. The CDR3 spans 15 residues. In DNA, the CDR3 is TGTGCCAGCAGCGGAACCCGGGACTGGAGAGAGACCCAGTACTTC. It encodes CASSGTRDWRETQYF. The whole variable domain, filled in from reference TRBV9 and TRBJ2-5, reads DSGVTQTPKHLITATGQRVTLRCSPRSGDLSVYWYQQSLDQGLQFLIQYYNGEERAKGNILERFSAQQFPDLHSELNLSSLELGDSALYFCASSGTRDWRETQYFGPGTRLLVL.

This clonotype was detected a few times. This rearrangement joins TRBV19 to TRBJ2-2; D not certain. Germline-derived CDR1 and CDR2 are LNHDA and SQIVND (reference sequence). The germline V and J ends were trimmed by 10 bases and 5 bases, with 23 bases remaining between them. The CDR3 has 16 amino acids. The CDR3 bases are TGTGCCACTACCAAAAGTCTATCTAGAAAGACCGGGGAGCTGTTTTTT. Protein sequence: CATTKSLSRKTGELFF.

The V call is TRBV30, the J call TRBJ2-7; D may match TRBD1 or TRBD2 (5 bases each). Looked up from germline, CDR1 is GTSNPN and CDR2 is SVGIG (reference sequence). Trimming stripped 5 bases from V and 0 bases from J, with 8 bases between. The length of the CDR3 is 12 residues. CDR3 coding DNA: TGTGCCTGGGAGGGGAGCTCCTACGAGCAGTACTTC. As protein: CAWEGSSYEQYF.